The text below deals with one T cell receptor beta chain. Its antigen is unidentified. The data derive from a study of shared clonotypes between healthy human individuals. Across the study: Donor composition was a couple of women and three men, aged 18 to 49.

CDR1 is SGHAT and CDR2 is FQNNGV in the germline V gene. V gave up 6 bases and J gave up 6 bases, with 27 bases separating them. CDR3 size: 18 residues. Per the original methods: There were no quality scores in the junction-only immunoSEQ sequences, so filtering differed. TCRdb's copy holds only in-frame clones and misses some; the assay was immunoSEQ multiplex PCR. V, J and clone size derive from that table, while D and trimming were established from the DNA sequence. The sample holds some 2,100,000 clones, about 93% seen once. Study-wide findings and caveats: As a rule, naive subsets had a larger estimated richness than memory subsets.

Positively selected for CCR7, the CD45RO-negative cells used as naive CD8 cells excluded terminally differentiated effector memory CD45RA+ cells. This clonotype originated in a young man in good health. Some clones in this sample may be carry-over from other donors' samples. Material: naive CD8+ T cells from PBMCs. The V and J genes are TRBV11-2 and TRBJ2-1, with D possibly being TRBD1 or TRBD2 (6 bases each). The CDR3, as DNA: TGTGCCAGCAGACCCTCGCCCGGGGGCGGATTTTATGGCAATGAGCAGTTCTTC. Its translation is CASRPSPGGGFYGNEQFF. The full variable domain, its missing parts supplied by reference TRBV11-2 and TRBJ2-1, is EAGVAQSPRYKIIEKRQSVAFWCNPISGHATLYWYQQILGQGPKLLIQFQNNGVVDDSQLPKDRFSAERLKGVDSTLKIQPAKLEDSAVYLCASRPSPGGGFYGNEQFFGPGTRLTVL.